The 30 T cell receptor beta chains presented below share a single source sample, sequenced in a study of CD8 T cells in Susac syndrome (dated by TCRdb to between 2018 and 2021). The library was generated by the immunoSEQ multiplex PCR assay. RNA was extracted using the RNeasy kit, and roughly 0.45 to 1 microgram was reverse transcribed with random hexamers. The public reads were quality trimmed at Q25 with fastp and then assembled into clones with MiXCR by TCRdb, keeping productive beta chains. Rows merge per CDR3 protein into single entries with the most common DNA and genes. This sample lists some 200,000 distinct CDR3 sequences; 90% to 95% were detected once. Around 0.079% of the sample comes from the top ten. Sequenced material: CD4+ T cells from PBMCs. The receptors here all came from a human donor with Susac syndrome.

V and J are TRBV28 and TRBJ2-5; 7 nucleotides match TRBD1. The CDR3 spans 15 residues. Germline lookup yields CDR1 MDHEN and CDR2 SYDVKM. The junction had 9 bases not matched to a gene; V was cut back by 6 bases and J by 2 bases. CDR3 loop: CASSPTPGQQETQYF. The DNA for the CDR3 is TGTGCCAGCAGCCCGACTCCGGGACAGCAAGAGACCCAGTACTTC.

The J gene is TRBJ2-3, the V gene TRBV5-1, with TRBD2 matching over 7 bases. After removal of 0 bases from V and 2 bases from J, the junction contained 15 bases not matched to a gene. CDR1 is SGHRS and CDR2 is YFSETQ in the germline V gene. The CDR3 consists of 19 residues. The CDR3 loop reads CASSLEGLAEPSFTDTQYF. As DNA, the CDR3 is TGCGCCAGCAGCTTGGAGGGTCTAGCGGAACCCTCCTTCACAGATACGCAGTATTTT.

The J gene is TRBJ1-1, the V gene TRBV20-1; 8 bases are a match to TRBD1. V shed 6 bases, J shed 0 bases, and the junction held 6 bases outside the gene matches. Germline V gene lookup returns CDR1 DFQATT and CDR2 SNEGSKA (reference sequence). This CDR3 region has 14 residues. The CDR3 bases are TGCAGTGCAATAAAACAGGGGGTGAACACTGAAGCTTTCTTT. It is translated as CSAIKQGVNTEAFF.

A note on this clonotype: One end of the junction does not line up with germline, which may come from a read error. V and J are TRBV25-1 and TRBJ1-2, with D possibly matching TRBD1 (5 bases). Germline V gene data show CDR1 as MGHDK and CDR2 as SYGVNS. The CDR3 sequence is 16 residues long. Here the CDR3 reads CASSEAPGTGNSGYTF. The DNA of the CDR3 is TGTGCCAGCAGTGAAGCACCCGGGACGGGCAACTCTGGCTACACCTTC.

The chain links TRBV5-1 to TRBJ2-5; D gene uncertain. Trimming stripped 2 bases from V and 3 bases from J, with 8 bases between. From germline, CDR1 is SGHRS and CDR2 YFSETQ. The CDR3 covers 13 residues. The CDR3 region has the DNA TGCGCCAGCAGCTTCCAACCCGAAGAGACCCAGTACTTC. Its translation is CASSFQPEETQYF.

The rearrangement uses TRBV15 and TRBJ1-1; D is uncertain. This CDR3 contains 15 residues. Trimming took off 3 bases at V and 1 base at J, with 12 bases between the two ends. Germline V lookup: CDR1 LNHNV, CDR2 YYDKDF (reference sequence). Here the CDR3 DNA reads TGTGCCACCAGCAGGACCCTCTTGAGGAACACTGAAGCTTTCTTT. This sequence encodes CATSRTLLRNTEAFF.

The gene calls are TRBV30 and TRBJ1-5; D is undetermined. The V end lost 6 bases, the J end lost 1 base, and 7 bases lay between the germline ends. This CDR3 is built from 12 residues. CDR1 and CDR2 (germline): GTSNPN, SVGIG (reference sequence). The CDR3 sequence: CACGNSNQPQHF. The CDR3 bases are TGTGCCTGCGGGAACAGCAATCAGCCCCAGCATTTT. Looking up the rest from reference TRBV30 and TRBJ1-5 gives the full variable domain: SQTIHQWPATLVQPVGSPLSLECTVEGTSNPNLYWYRQAAGRGLQLLFYSVGIGQISSEVPQNLSASRPQDRQFILSSKKLLLSDSGFYLCACGNSNQPQHFGDGTRLSIL.

The chain has TRBV28 and TRBJ1-2, with TRBD1 matching 9 bases. The CDR3 is 14 residues long. V lost 2 bases, J lost 6 bases, and 4 bases stayed unmatched. Germline loops: CDR1 MDHEN, CDR2 SYDVKM. The CDR3 sequence: CASSLTGGMDGYTF. As DNA, the CDR3 is TGTGCCAGCAGTTTAACAGGGGGCATGGATGGCTACACCTTC.

The chain links TRBV28 to TRBJ2-5; D ambiguous. V was trimmed by 5 bases and J by 4 bases, leaving 17 bases between them. Germline loops: CDR1 MDHEN, CDR2 SYDVKM. The CDR3 is 15 amino acids. The CDR3 loop is CASSPLMPTGETQYF. The DNA of the CDR3 is TGTGCCAGCAGTCCCTTAATGCCAACCGGAGAGACCCAGTACTTC.

This chain connects TRBV10-3 to TRBJ2-1; 12 bases fit TRBD2. The CDR3 covers 16 residues. With V trimmed by 4 bases and J by 6 bases, 7 bases remained unmatched. CDR1 is ENHRY, CDR2 SYGVKD, per germline. The CDR3 loop reads CAISATSGGYSNEQFF. The CDR3 DNA reads TGTGCCATCAGTGCCACTAGCGGGGGGTACTCCAATGAGCAGTTCTTC.

V is TRBV5-1 and J is TRBJ2-1; D is unresolved. Germline-derived CDR1 and CDR2 are SGHRS and YFSETQ. Trimming stripped 4 bases from V and 3 bases from J, with 11 bases between. CDR3 length equals 14 residues. CDR3 sequence: CASSAGSVYNEQFF. The DNA for the CDR3 is TGCGCCAGCAGCGCCGGCTCAGTCTACAATGAGCAGTTCTTC.

The chain carries TRBV2 and TRBJ2-6, with D maybe TRBD1 (6 bases). The CDR3 consists of 18 residues. Deletions cut 6 bases from V and 6 bases from J, with 24 bases between. The V gene's germline CDR1 is SNHLY and CDR2 FYNNEI. The CDR3 bases are TGTGCCAGCAGAGTGGGTGGAGGACAGCCAGTCGAGGCCAACGTCCTGACTTTC. Its translation is CASRVGGGQPVEANVLTF.

This rearrangement joins TRBV7-2 to TRBJ2-1, with 12 bases aligning to TRBD2. Germline CDR1 reads SGHTA; CDR2 reads FQGNSA. V was pared by 2 bases and J by 7 bases, with 6 bases of the junction left unmatched. CDR3 length: 16 residues. The chain's CDR3 is CASSLRTSGMGNEQFF. The CDR3 coding sequence is TGTGCCAGCAGCTTAAGGACTAGCGGGATGGGGAATGAGCAGTTCTTC.

The V gene is TRBV18, the J gene TRBJ1-2; 7 bases agree with TRBD1. Trimming took 11 bases from V and 8 from J; bases not matched to a gene: 5. The CDR3 has 10 amino acids. Germline lookup yields CDR1 KGHSH and CDR2 LQKENI. The chain's CDR3 is CASPGGGYTF. The CDR3 bases are TGTGCCTCACCAGGGGGAGGCTACACCTTC. Drawing the rest from reference TRBV18 and TRBJ1-2, the complete variable domain is NAGVMQNPRHLVRRRGQEARLRCSPMKGHSHVYWYRQLPEEGLKFMVYLQKENIIDESGMPKERFSAEFPKEGPSILRIQQVVRGDSAAYFCASPGGGYTFGSGTRLTVV.

The V call is TRBV6-5, the J call TRBJ1-5, with 11 positions matching TRBD1. The CDR3 has 15 residues. Germline V CDR1 and CDR2: MNHEY, SVGAGI. V lost 7 bases and J lost 4; bases outside the gene matches: 6. The CDR3 coding sequence is TGTGCCAGCACTCCAGGGACAGGGGGTAATCAGCCCCAGCATTTT. Residues: CASTPGTGGNQPQHF.

The J gene is TRBJ2-5, the V gene TRBV9; D possibly corresponds to TRBD2 (6 bases). This CDR3 has 14 residues. Trimming removed 7 bases at V and 4 bases at J, with 17 bases between. CDR1 and CDR2 (germline): SGDLS, YYNGEE. DNA for the CDR3: TGTGCCAGCCTTCGGAGGGGTAGCGGAGAGACCCAGTACTTC. Its protein product is CASLRRGSGETQYF.

The chain is built from TRBV28 and TRBJ1-2; D is unresolved. The CDR3 runs 12 residues. The germline CDR1 and CDR2 sequences are MDHEN and SYDVKM. Trimming shortened V by 6 bases and J by 13 bases, and 18 bases separated the two germline ends. CDR3 in DNA: TGTGCCAGCAGCACCCCTGGAACCACTTCCACCTTC. This codes for CASSTPGTTSTF.

The chain couples TRBV9 to TRBJ2-7; D perhaps matches TRBD1 (6 bases). The germline gives CDR1 SGDLS, CDR2 YYNGEE. The CDR3 is made up of 16 amino acids. V lost 0 bases to trimming and J lost 0 bases, with 13 bases between them. CDR3 sequence reads: CASSVAPGANSYEQYF. The CDR3 coding sequence is TGTGCCAGCAGCGTAGCCCCAGGGGCGAACTCCTACGAGCAGTACTTC.

J is TRBJ1-3 and V is TRBV12-3 or TRBV12-4, with D perhaps TRBD1 (6 bases). The CDR3 has 15 residues. V was clipped by 5 bases and J by 0 bases, with 11 bases between them. CDR3 region: CASSPTGSSGNTIYF. CDR3 DNA: TGTGCCAGCAGTCCTACAGGGAGCTCTGGAAACACCATATATTTT.

V is TRBV12-3 or TRBV12-4 and J is TRBJ2-7; 11 bases agree with TRBD2. Trimming took 5 bases from V and 5 from J; bases not matched to a gene: 2. This CDR3 region has 13 residues. In DNA form, the CDR3 reads TGTGCCAGCAGTACTAGCGGGAGCAACGAGCAGTACTTC. Translating it yields CASSTSGSNEQYF.

This chain connects TRBV2 to TRBJ2-7; D ambiguous. The V end was cut by 7 bases, the J end by 2 bases, with 6 bases between. Germline values: CDR1 SNHLY, CDR2 FYNNEI. This CDR3 contains 11 residues. The CDR3 spells CASTNPYEQYF. The CDR3 DNA reads as TGTGCCAGCACCAACCCCTACGAGCAGTACTTC.

This chain uses TRBV30 with TRBJ2-3; D is undetermined. The CDR3 length is 15 residues. V was clipped by 2 bases and J by 5 bases, with 17 bases between them. Per the germline V gene, CDR1 is GTSNPN and CDR2 is SVGIG (reference sequence). CDR3 sequence: CAWSWLLQAGDTQYF. CDR3 nucleotides: TGTGCCTGGAGTTGGCTTCTTCAAGCTGGAGATACGCAGTATTTT.

This clonotype has just a few counts. The genes are TRBV28 and TRBJ2-7; D gene uncertain. V lost 5 bases and J 3 bases, leaving 11 bases between the germline ends. Germline lookup yields CDR1 MDHEN and CDR2 SYDVKM. The CDR3 consists of 13 residues. The CDR3 nucleotides read TGTGCCAGCAGTCTGGACCGTTACTACGAGCAGTACTTC. Residues: CASSLDRYYEQYF.

The V call is TRBV5-6, the J call TRBJ2-1; TRBD2 agrees at 11 bases. This CDR3 comprises 15 residues. V was pared by 4 bases and J by 4 bases, with 4 bases of the junction left unmatched. Looked up from germline, CDR1 is SGHDT and CDR2 is YYEEEE. CDR3 nucleotides: TGTGCCAGCAGCCTTCGACTAGCGGGGTACAATGAGCAGTTCTTC. It encodes CASSLRLAGYNEQFF.

CDR3 amino acids: CASSQDVGRLYGYTF. DNA for the CDR3: TGTGCCAGCAGCCAAGATGTGGGGCGTCTCTATGGCTACACCTTC. V is TRBV3-1 and J is TRBJ1-2; TRBD1 might be the D (5 bases). CDR3 length equals 15 residues. V gave up 0 bases and J gave up 4 bases, with 12 bases separating them. Germline V gene data show CDR1 as LGHDT and CDR2 as YNNKEL (reference sequence).

The chain recombines TRBV2 with TRBJ2-5; D perhaps matches TRBD2 (6 bases). The CDR3 has 15 amino acids. Deletions cut 4 bases from V and 4 bases from J, with 16 bases between. CDR1 is SNHLY and CDR2 is FYNNEI in the germline V gene. The CDR3 coding sequence is TGTGCCAGCAGTGCCCAGGCGGGATTCGTAGAGACCCAGTACTTC. Translated: CASSAQAGFVETQYF.

The chain uses TRBV6-5 and TRBJ2-3; TRBD1 matches 9 bases. V gave up 8 bases and J gave up 4 bases; unmatched junction bases: 4. The length of the CDR3 is 13 residues. Germline lookup yields CDR1 MNHEY and CDR2 SVGAGI. CDR3 amino acids: CASGTGRSDTQYF. The CDR3 nucleotides are TGTGCCAGCGGGACAGGGAGGTCAGATACGCAGTATTTT.

This clonotype was observed a single time. This sequence joins TRBV4-2 and TRBJ1-5; a possible D gene is TRBD1 (6 bases). V lost 2 bases, J lost 11 bases, and 22 bases lay in between. Germline V CDR1 and CDR2: LGHNA, YNFKEQ. This CDR3 comprises 16 residues. The CDR3 loop is CASSQRQEEQGRAQHF. The CDR3 nucleotides read TGTGCCAGCAGCCAACGACAGGAAGAACAGGGAAGAGCCCAGCATTTT.

DNA of the CDR3: TGCAGTGCTAGCTCCAGAACCGAAAAACTGTTTTTT. This gives the protein CSASSRTEKLFF. The chain has TRBV20-1 and TRBJ1-4, with unresolved D. V was shortened by 3 bases and J by 8 bases, with 10 bases between the two germline ends. The germline V gene encodes CDR1 DFQATT and CDR2 SNEGSKA (reference sequence). The CDR3 is made up of 12 amino acids.

This chain connects TRBV5-1 to TRBJ1-2, with D hard to call. Trimming cost V 4 bases and J 8 bases, with 15 bases left between them. CDR3 length equals 13 residues. Germline lookup yields CDR1 SGHRS and CDR2 YFSETQ. In DNA form, the CDR3 reads TGCGCCAGCAGCATCGACACGAACTCGGGCTACACCTTC. Translation gives CASSIDTNSGYTF.